These T cell receptor beta chains were read from a single sample in a study of T-cell memory formation after mild COVID-19. TCRdb processed the 5' RACE reads anew with MiXCR; each CDR3 protein has one entry. The sample has 450,000 or so distinct CDR3 sequences, roughly 25% seen once. Sequenced sample: PBMCs or a T cell subset sorted from them (not recorded which). All receptors derive from an adult woman who had mild COVID-19 (a few samples of this study predate the infection). Cell type and time point are not known. Both conserved end residues are trimmed from each CDR3. Each record gives: clone size, V gene, J gene, CDR3 protein. Some rows have no size entry. The others give once, few or many, or a class for an expanded clone.

>.|TRBV5-1|TRBJ2-3
ASSLATGFSTDTQY
>.|TRBV7-7|TRBJ2-5
ASSPAGGGETQY
>many|TRBV6-5|TRBJ1-2
ASSFEGRYGYT
>.|TRBV7-2|TRBJ2-5
ASSREREQPPETQY
>.|TRBV7-3|TRBJ1-6
ASSRWGANDNSPLH
>.|TRBV5-6|TRBJ2-3
ASSISAGGVTDTQY
>.|TRBV9|TRBJ2-5
ASSVGSQQETQY
>.|TRBV7-2|TRBJ2-2
ASSQSGLAGGGELF
>.|TRBV2|TRBJ2-7
ASSEFGQGAYEQY
>few|TRBV5-1|TRBJ1-5
ASSLEGQGNQPQH
>few|TRBV7-9|TRBJ2-3
ASSLGIREYTDTQY
>few|TRBV5-1|TRBJ1-4
ASSLEGWSQNSNEKLF
>few|TRBV11-2|TRBJ2-7
ASSLEGISYEQY
>few|TRBV20-1|TRBJ2-1
SARPPASRNEQF
>few|TRBV23-1|TRBJ2-6
ASSPYCSGANVLT
>.|TRBV20-1|TRBJ2-7
SANRYRGPAYEQY
>few|TRBV5-1|TRBJ2-2
ASSLDAGRTGELF
>.|TRBV5-1|TRBJ2-7
ASSPVSGTGVYEQY
>.|TRBV6-6|TRBJ1-6
ASVGTGGRNSPLH
>.|TRBV5-4|TRBJ2-5
ASSFTGSQETQY
>few|TRBV4-1|TRBJ2-3
ASSFGRRGAGTDTQY
>.|TRBV5-1|TRBJ2-7
ASSFRQGQSRYEQY
>few|TRBV5-5|TRBJ2-7
ASSPEGQFYEQY
>.|TRBV4-1|TRBJ2-1
ASSQDRGGVGEQF
>.|TRBV20-1|TRBJ2-7
SAGGLAGNSYEQY
>many|TRBV5-1|TRBJ1-5
ASSLDQPQH